This TCR beta chain was documented in a study of cytomegalovirus exposure and HLA in healthy donors. 13 Jbeta primers and 60 Vbeta primers were used for the PCR. Sequencing used immunoSEQ multiplex PCR; TCRdb keeps in-frame clones, though not all of them. The repertoire consists of over 150,000 clones, with approximately 80% occurring once and the leading ten covering 4.8%. With V trimmed by 6 bases and J by 4 bases, 13 bases remained unmatched. The CDR3 is 19 amino acids. In germline, CDR1 is SEHNR, CDR2 FQNEAQ (reference sequence). The clonotype comes from a man younger than 35 in good health and CMV-seronegative. The sequenced material came from PBMCs. The chain joins TRBV7-9 to TRBJ2-3; 16 nucleotides agree with TRBD2. CDR3 DNA: TGTGCCAGCAGAAAGGGACTAGCGGGGGGGAATATGAGTGCAGATACGCAGTATTTT. Amino acid sequence: CASRKGLAGGNMSADTQYF. The full variable domain, its missing parts supplied by reference TRBV7-9 and TRBJ2-3, is DTGVSQNPRHKITKRGQNVTFRCDPISEHNRLYWYRQTLGQGPEFLTYFQNEAQLEKSRLLSDRFSAERPKGSFSTLEIQRTEQGDSAMYLCASRKGLAGGNMSADTQYFGPGTRLTVL.